What follows describes a single TCR beta chain. The data derive from a study of T cell responses to AZD1222 COVID-19 vaccine. The data were produced by immunoSEQ multiplex PCR, yet TCRdb's version contains in-frame clones alone and is incomplete. The sample has about 160,000 clones, 88% seen once. The trim removed 4 bases at V and 5 bases at J, leaving 9 bases unmatched. CDR3 length: 16 residues. CDR1 is KGHDR and CDR2 is SFDVKD in the germline V gene. The source of this sequence is an adult in good health. This sequence joins TRBV24-1 and TRBJ2-3, with 9 bases fitting TRBD1. Sequences were derived from peripheral blood, sampled on day 0 of AZD1222 vaccination. The CDR3 sequence: CATSEDRGLSGDTQYF. The CDR3 DNA follows: TGTGCCACCAGTGAGGACAGGGGTTTATCGGGAGATACGCAGTATTTT.